The T cell receptor (beta chain) described here comes from a study of identifying expanded T cells in peripheral blood. Study-level results: Variance in clone template counts between approximately two-week samples significantly increased with total template count across all healthy donors. Over approximately two and four weeks, about 17 and 20 clones changed, versus more than 1 between replicates.

In regard to this clone: Its antigen is unknown.

Data came from immunoSEQ multiplex PCR; TCRdb stores just in-frame clones and leaves some out. The sample contains about 80,000 clones, 88% of which appear only once. The V and J ends lost 6 bases and 1 base respectively, with 12 bases between them. The CDR3 is made up of 14 amino acids. The germline V gene encodes CDR1 MDHEN and CDR2 SYDVKM. During the collection period, no donor immune events like infections were recorded. The V and J genes are TRBV28 and TRBJ2-5; D not certain. This receptor was taken from a person aged 18 to 70 in good health. The specimen was blood. The chain's CDR3 is CASSPVPSQETQYF. The CDR3 nucleotides read TGTGCCAGCAGCCCTGTCCCCAGCCAAGAGACCCAGTACTTC. Full variable domain (outside the CDR3, taken from reference TRBV28 and TRBJ2-5): DVKVTQSSRYLVKRTGEKVFLECVQDMDHENMFWYRQDPGLGLRLIYFSYDVKMKEKGDIPEGYSVSREKKERFSLILESASTNQTSMYLCASSPVPSQETQYFGPGTRLLVL.